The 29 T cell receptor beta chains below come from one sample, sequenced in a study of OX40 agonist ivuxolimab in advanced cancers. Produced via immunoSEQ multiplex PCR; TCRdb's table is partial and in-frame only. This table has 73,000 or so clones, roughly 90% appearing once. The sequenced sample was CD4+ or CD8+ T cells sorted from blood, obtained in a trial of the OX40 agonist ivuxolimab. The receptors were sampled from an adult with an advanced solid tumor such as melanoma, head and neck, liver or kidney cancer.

The CDR3 is CAISDPGKYTEAFF. In DNA form, the CDR3 reads TGTGCCATCAGTGATCCAGGGAAATACACTGAAGCTTTCTTT. The chain recombines TRBV10-3 with TRBJ1-1, with TRBD1 as a possible D gene (5 bases). The V end was cut by 3 bases, the J end by 3 bases, with 11 bases between. Germline-derived CDR1 and CDR2 are ENHRY and SYGVKD. The CDR3 is 14 amino acids.

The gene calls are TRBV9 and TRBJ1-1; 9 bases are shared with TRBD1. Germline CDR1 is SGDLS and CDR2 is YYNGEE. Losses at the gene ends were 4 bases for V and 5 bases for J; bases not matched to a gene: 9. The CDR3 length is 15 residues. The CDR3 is CASSPLRQGGTEAFF. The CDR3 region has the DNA TGTGCCAGCAGCCCCCTAAGACAGGGGGGGACTGAAGCTTTCTTT.

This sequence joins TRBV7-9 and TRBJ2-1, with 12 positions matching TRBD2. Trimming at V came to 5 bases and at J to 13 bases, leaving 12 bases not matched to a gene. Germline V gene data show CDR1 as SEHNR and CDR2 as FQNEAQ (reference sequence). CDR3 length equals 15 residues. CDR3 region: CASSLQLAGGPVQFF. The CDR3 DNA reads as TGTGCCAGCAGCCTGCAACTAGCGGGGGGCCCTGTACAGTTCTTC.

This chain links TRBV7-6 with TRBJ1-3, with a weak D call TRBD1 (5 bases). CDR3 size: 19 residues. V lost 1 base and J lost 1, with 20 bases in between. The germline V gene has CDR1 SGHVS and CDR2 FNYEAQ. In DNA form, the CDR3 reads TGTGCCAGCAGCTTAGTAGGGGATAGCTTCCAAGTATCTGGAAACACCATATATTTT. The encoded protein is CASSLVGDSFQVSGNTIYF.

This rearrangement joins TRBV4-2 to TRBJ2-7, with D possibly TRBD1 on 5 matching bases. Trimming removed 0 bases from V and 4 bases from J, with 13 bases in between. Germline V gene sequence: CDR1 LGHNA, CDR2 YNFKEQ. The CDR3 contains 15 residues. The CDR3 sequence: CASSQERSGPYEQYF. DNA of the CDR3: TGTGCCAGCAGCCAAGAAAGGTCAGGGCCGTACGAGCAGTACTTC.

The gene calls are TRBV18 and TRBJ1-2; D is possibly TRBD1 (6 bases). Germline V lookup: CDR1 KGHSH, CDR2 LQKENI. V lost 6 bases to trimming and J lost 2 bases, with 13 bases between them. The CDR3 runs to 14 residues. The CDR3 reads CASSPPQGNYGYTF. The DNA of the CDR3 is TGTGCCAGCTCCCCCCCACAGGGCAACTATGGCTACACCTTC.

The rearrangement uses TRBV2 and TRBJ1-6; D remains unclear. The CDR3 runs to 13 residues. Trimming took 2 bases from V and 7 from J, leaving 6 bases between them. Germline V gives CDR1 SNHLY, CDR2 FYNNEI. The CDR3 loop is CASSEQINSPLHF. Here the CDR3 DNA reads TGTGCCAGCAGTGAACAAATAAATTCACCCCTCCACTTT. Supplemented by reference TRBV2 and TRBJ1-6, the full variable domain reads EPEVTQTPSHQVTQMGQEVILRCVPISNHLYFYWYRQILGQKVEFLVSFYNNEISEKSEIFDDQFSVERPDGSNFTLKIRSTKLEDSAMYFCASSEQINSPLHFGNGTRLTVT.

The CDR3 here is CSVELVGLASTGELFF. The CDR3 DNA is TGCAGCGTTGAACTTGTAGGACTAGCGAGTACCGGGGAGCTGTTTTTT. This chain uses TRBV29-1 with TRBJ2-2; 9 positions match TRBD2. This CDR3 has 16 amino acids. V dropped 2 bases and J dropped 5; count of bases not matched to a gene: 9. Germline CDR1 and CDR2: SQVTM and ANQGSEA.

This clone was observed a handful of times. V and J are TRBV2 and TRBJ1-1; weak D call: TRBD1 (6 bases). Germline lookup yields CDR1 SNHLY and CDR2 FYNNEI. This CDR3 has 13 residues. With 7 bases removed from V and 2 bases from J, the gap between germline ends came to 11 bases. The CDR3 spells CASIRDTNTEAFF. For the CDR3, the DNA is TGTGCCAGCATCCGGGACACCAACACTGAAGCTTTCTTT.

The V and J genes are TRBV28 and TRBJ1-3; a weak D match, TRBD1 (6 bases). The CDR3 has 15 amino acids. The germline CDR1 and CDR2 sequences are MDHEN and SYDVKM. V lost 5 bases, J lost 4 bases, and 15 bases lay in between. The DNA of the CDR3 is TGTGCCAGCAGTGGTGGGGGGGCTGGAGGAAACACCATATATTTT. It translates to CASSGGGAGGNTIYF.

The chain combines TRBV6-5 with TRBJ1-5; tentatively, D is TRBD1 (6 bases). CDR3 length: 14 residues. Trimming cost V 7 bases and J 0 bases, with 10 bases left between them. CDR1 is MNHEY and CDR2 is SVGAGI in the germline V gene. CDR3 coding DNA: TGTGCCAGCACCAAGGGGGGTAGCAATCAGCCCCAGCATTTT. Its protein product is CASTKGGSNQPQHF.

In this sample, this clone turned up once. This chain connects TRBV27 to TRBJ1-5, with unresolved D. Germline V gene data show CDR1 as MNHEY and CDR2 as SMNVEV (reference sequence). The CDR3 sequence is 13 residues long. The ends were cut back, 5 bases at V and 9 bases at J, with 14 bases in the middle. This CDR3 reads CASSKGPVTPQHF. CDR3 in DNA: TGTGCCAGCAGTAAAGGACCTGTCACGCCCCAGCATTTT.

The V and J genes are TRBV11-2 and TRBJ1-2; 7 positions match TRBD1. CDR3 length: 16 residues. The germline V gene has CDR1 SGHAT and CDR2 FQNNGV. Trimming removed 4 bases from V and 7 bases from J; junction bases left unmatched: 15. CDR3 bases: TGTGCCAGCAGCTCGTACAGGGGACGACACTCCACTGGCTACACCTTC. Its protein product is CASSSYRGRHSTGYTF.

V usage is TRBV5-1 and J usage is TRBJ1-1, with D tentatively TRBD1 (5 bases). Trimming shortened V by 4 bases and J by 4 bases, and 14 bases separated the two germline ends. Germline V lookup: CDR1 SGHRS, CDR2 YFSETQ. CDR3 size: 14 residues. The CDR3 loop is CASSPDSRGTEAFF. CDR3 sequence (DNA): TGCGCCAGCAGCCCCGACAGTCGGGGCACTGAAGCTTTCTTT.

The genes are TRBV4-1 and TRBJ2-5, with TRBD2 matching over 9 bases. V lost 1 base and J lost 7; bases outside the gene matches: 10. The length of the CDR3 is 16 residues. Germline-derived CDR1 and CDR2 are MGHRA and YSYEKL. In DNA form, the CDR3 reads TGCGCCAGCAGCCAAGCGGAGACTAGCGGCCCCGGGACCCAGTACTTC. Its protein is CASSQAETSGPGTQYF.

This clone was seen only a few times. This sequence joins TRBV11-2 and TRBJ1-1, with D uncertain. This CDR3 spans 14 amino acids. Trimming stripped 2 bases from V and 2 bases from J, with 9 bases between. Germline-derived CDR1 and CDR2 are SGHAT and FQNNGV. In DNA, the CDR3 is TGTGCCAGCAGCTTATCGGACCGAAACACTGAAGCTTTCTTT. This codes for CASSLSDRNTEAFF.

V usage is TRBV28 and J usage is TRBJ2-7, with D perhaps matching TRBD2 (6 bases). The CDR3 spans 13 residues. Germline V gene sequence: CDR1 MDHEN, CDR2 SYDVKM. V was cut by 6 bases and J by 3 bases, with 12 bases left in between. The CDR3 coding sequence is TGTGCCAGCAGCGCGGGGCCGATCTACGAGCAGTACTTC. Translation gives CASSAGPIYEQYF.

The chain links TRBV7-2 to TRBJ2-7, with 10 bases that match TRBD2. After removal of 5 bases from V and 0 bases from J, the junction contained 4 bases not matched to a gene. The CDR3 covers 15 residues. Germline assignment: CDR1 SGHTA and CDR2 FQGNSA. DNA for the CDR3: TGTGCCAGCAGCCCAGCGGGGGGGACCTCCTACGAGCAGTACTTC. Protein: CASSPAGGTSYEQYF.

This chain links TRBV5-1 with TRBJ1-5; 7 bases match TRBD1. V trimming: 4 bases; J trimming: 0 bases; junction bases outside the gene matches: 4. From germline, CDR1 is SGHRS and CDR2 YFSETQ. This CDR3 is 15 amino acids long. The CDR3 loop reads CASSQTGSSNQPQHF. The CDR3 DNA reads TGCGCCAGCAGCCAGACAGGGTCTAGCAATCAGCCCCAGCATTTT.

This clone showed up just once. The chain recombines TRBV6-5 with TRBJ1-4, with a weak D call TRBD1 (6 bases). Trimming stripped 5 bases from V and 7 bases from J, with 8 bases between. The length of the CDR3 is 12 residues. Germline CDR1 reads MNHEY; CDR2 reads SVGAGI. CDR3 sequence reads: CASSGGGEKLFF. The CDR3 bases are TGTGCCAGCAGTGGGGGCGGTGAAAAACTGTTTTTT.

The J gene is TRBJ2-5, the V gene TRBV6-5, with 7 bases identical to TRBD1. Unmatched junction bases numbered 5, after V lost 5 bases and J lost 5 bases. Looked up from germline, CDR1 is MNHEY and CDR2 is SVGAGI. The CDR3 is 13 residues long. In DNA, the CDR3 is TGTGCCAGCAGTAACAGGGGATTGGAGACCCAGTACTTC. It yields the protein CASSNRGLETQYF.

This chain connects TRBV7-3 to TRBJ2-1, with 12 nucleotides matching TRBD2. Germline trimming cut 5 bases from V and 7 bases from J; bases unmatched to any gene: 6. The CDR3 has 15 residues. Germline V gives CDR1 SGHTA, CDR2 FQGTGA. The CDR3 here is CASSLLAGGLNEQFF. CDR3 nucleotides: TGTGCCAGCAGCCTTCTAGCGGGGGGGCTTAATGAGCAGTTCTTC.

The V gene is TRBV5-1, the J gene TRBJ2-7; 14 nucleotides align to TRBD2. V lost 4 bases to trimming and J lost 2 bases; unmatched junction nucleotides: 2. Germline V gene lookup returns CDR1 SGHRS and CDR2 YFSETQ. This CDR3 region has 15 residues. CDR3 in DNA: TGCGCCAGCAGCGTGGGACTAGCGGGAGCCTACGAGCAGTACTTC. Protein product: CASSVGLAGAYEQYF.

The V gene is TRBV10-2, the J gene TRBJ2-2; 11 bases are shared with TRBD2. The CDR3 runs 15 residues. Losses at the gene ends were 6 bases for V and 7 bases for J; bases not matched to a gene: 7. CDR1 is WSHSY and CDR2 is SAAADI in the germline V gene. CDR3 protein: CASSSTSGSYGELFF. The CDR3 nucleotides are TGCGCCAGCAGCTCAACTAGCGGGAGTTACGGGGAGCTGTTTTTT.

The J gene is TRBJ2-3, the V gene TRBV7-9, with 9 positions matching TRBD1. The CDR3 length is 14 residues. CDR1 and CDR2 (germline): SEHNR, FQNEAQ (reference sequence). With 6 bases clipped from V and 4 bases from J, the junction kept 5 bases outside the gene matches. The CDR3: CASRGQGFSDTQYF. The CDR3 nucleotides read TGTGCCAGCAGGGGACAGGGATTTTCAGATACGCAGTATTTT.

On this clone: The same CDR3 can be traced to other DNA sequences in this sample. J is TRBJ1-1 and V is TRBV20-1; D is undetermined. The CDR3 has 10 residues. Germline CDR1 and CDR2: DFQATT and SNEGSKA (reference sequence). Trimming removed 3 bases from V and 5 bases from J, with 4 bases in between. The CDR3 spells CSARWTEAFF. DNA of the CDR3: TGCAGTGCTAGGTGGACTGAAGCTTTCTTT.

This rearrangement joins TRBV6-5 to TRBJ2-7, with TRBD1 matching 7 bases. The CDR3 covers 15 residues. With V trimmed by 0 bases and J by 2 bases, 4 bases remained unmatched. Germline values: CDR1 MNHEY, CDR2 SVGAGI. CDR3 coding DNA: TGTGCCAGCAGTTACTCGGGGCAGGGGGCCTACGAGCAGTACTTC. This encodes CASSYSGQGAYEQYF.

In DNA, the CDR3 is TGTGCCAGCTCTGCGGGAGGGCCCACCGGGGAGCTGTTTTTT. Protein: CASSAGGPTGELFF. The genes are TRBV11-2 and TRBJ2-2; 9 bases are shared with TRBD2. This CDR3 has 14 amino acids. Unmatched junction bases numbered 5, after V lost 8 bases and J lost 4 bases. The germline gives CDR1 SGHAT, CDR2 FQNNGV. The full variable domain, in which reference TRBV11-2 and TRBJ2-2 provide the parts outside the CDR3, is EAGVAQSPRYKIIEKRQSVAFWCNPISGHATLYWYQQILGQGPKLLIQFQNNGVVDDSQLPKDRFSAERLKGVDSTLKIQPAKLEDSAVYLCASSAGGPTGELFFGEGSRLTVL.

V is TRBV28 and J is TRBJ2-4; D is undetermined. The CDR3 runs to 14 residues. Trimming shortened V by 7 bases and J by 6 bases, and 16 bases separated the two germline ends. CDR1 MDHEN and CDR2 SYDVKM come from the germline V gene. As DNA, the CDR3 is TGTGCCAGCACCCCATCTGGGAACCCAAACATTCAGTACTTC. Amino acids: CASTPSGNPNIQYF.